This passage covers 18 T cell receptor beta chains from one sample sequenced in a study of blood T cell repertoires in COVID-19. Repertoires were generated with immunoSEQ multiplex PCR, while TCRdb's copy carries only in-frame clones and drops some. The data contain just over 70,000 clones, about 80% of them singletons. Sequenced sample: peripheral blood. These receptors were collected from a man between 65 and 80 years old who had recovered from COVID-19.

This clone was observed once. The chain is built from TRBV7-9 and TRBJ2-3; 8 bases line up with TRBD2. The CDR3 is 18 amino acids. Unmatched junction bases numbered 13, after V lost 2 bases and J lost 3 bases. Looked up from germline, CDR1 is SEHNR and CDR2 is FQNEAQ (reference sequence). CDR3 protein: CASSLYPTPSGSTDTQYF. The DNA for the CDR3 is TGTGCCAGCAGCTTATACCCGACCCCGAGCGGGAGTACAGATACGCAGTATTTT.

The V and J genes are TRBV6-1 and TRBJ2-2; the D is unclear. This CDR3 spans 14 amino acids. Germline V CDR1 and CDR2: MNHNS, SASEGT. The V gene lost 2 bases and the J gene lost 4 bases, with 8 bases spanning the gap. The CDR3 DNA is TGTGCCAGCAGTGAACTAGTCCGCACCGGGGAGCTGTTTTTT. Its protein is CASSELVRTGELFF.

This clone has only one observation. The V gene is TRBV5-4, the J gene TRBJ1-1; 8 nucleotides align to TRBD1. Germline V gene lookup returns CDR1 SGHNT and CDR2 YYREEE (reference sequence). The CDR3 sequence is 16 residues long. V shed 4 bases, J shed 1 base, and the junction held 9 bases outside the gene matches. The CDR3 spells CASSPQGGGPNTEAFF. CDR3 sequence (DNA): TGTGCCAGCAGCCCACAGGGGGGGGGCCCGAACACTGAAGCTTTCTTT.

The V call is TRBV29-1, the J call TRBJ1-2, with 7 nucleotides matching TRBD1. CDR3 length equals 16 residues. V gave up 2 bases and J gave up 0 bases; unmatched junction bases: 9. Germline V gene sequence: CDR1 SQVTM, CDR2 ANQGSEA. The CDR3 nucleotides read TGCAGCGTTGAATGGGGCTCAGGGGGGCCTAACTATGGCTACACCTTC. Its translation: CSVEWGSGGPNYGYTF.

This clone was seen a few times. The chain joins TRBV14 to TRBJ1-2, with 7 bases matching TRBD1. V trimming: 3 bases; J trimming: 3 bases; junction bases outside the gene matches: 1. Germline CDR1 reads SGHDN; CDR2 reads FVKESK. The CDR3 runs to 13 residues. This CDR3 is CASSQGQYYGYTF. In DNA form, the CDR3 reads TGTGCCAGCAGCCAGGGACAGTACTATGGCTACACCTTC.

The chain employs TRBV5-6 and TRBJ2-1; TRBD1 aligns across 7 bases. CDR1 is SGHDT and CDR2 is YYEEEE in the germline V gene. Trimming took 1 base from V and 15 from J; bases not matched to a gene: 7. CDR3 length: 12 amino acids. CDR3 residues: CASSLTGESLFF. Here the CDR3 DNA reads TGTGCCAGCAGCTTGACAGGGGAAAGTCTGTTCTTC.

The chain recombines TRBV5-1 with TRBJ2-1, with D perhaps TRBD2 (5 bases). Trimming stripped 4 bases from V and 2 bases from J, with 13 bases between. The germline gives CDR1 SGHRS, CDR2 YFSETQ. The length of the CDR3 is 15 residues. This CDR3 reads CASSLAGGAYNEQFF. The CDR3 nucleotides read TGCGCCAGCAGCCTTGCGGGTGGGGCCTACAATGAGCAGTTCTTC.

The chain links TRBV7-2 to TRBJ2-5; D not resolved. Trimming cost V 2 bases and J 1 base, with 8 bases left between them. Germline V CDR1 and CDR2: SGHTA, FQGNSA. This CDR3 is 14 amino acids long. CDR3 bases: TGTGCCAGCAGCTTACTGGTAGCCCAAGAGACCCAGTACTTC. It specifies CASSLLVAQETQYF.

CDR3 sequence: CASSQQTNTGELFF. In DNA form, the CDR3 reads TGTGCCAGCAGTCAACAGACGAACACCGGGGAGCTGTTTTTT. The chain employs TRBV27 and TRBJ2-2; no clear D gene. The CDR3 runs to 14 residues. The V gene lost 5 bases and the J gene lost 0 bases, with 7 bases spanning the gap. The germline V gene encodes CDR1 MNHEY and CDR2 SMNVEV (reference sequence).

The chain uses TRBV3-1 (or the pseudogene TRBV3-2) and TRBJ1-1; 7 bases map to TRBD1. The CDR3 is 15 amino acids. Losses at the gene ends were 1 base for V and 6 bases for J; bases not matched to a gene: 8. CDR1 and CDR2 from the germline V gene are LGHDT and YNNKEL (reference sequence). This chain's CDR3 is CASSQVGQVGPEAFF. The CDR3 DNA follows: TGTGCCAGCAGCCAAGTAGGACAGGTAGGCCCTGAAGCTTTCTTT.

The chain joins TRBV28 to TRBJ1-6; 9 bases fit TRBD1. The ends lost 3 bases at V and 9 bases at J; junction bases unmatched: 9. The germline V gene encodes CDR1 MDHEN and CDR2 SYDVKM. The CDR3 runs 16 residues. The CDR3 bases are TGTGCCAGCAGTTTTATGGGGGGACAGGGCGGTTCACCCCTCCACTTT. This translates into CASSFMGGQGGSPLHF. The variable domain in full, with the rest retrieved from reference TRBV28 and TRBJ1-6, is DVKVTQSSRYLVKRTGEKVFLECVQDMDHENMFWYRQDPGLGLRLIYFSYDVKMKEKGDIPEGYSVSREKKERFSLILESASTNQTSMYLCASSFMGGQGGSPLHFGNGTRLTVT.

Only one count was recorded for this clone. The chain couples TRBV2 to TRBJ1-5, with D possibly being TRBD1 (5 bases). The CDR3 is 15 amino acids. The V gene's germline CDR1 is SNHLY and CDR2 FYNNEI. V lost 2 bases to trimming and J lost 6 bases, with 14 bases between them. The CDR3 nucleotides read TGTGCCAGCAGTGAAATGGGGGGGTGGACTCAGCCCCAGCATTTT. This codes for CASSEMGGWTQPQHF.

The CDR3 nucleotides read TGTGCCTGGAATGACCGGGGGATTAGCAATCAGCCCCAGCATTTT. Translation gives CAWNDRGISNQPQHF. The chain is built from TRBV30 and TRBJ1-5, with a possible D match to TRBD1 (5 bases). The V and J ends lost 4 bases and 0 bases respectively, with 13 bases between them. The CDR3 runs to 15 residues. Germline values: CDR1 GTSNPN, CDR2 SVGIG (reference sequence).

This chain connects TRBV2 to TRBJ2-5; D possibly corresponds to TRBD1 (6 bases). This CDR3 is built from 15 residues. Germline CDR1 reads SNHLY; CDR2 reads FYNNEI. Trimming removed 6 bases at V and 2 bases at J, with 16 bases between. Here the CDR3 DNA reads TGTGCCAGCAGCTCTTGGACAGCCTCGCAAGAGACCCAGTACTTC. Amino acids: CASSSWTASQETQYF.

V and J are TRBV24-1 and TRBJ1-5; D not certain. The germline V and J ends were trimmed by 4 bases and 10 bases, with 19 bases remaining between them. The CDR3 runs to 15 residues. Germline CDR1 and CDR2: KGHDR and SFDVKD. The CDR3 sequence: CATSDSRKGFVPQHF. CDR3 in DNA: TGTGCCACCAGTGACTCCAGGAAAGGATTCGTACCCCAGCATTTT.

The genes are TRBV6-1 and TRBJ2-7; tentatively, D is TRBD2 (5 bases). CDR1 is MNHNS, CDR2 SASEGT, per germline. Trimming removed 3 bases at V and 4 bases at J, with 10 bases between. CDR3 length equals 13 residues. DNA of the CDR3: TGTGCCAGCAGTGATCCTAGCTATTACGAGCAGTACTTC. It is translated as CASSDPSYYEQYF.

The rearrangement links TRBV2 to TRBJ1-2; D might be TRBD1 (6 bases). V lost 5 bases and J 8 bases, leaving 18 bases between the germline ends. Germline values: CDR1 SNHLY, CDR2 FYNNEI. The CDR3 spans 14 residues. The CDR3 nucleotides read TGTGCCAGCAGTCTAGGCACAGGGAAGGGGGGCTACACCTTC. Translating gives CASSLGTGKGGYTF. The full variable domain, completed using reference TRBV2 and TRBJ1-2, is EPEVTQTPSHQVTQMGQEVILRCVPISNHLYFYWYRQILGQKVEFLVSFYNNEISEKSEIFDDQFSVERPDGSNFTLKIRSTKLEDSAMYFCASSLGTGKGGYTFGSGTRLTVV.

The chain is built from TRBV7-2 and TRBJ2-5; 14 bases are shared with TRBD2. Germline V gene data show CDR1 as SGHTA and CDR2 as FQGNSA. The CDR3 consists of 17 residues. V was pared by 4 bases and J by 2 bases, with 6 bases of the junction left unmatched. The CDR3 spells CASSSRTSGGNQETQYF. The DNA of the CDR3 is TGTGCCAGCAGCTCTAGGACTAGCGGGGGGAATCAAGAGACCCAGTACTTC.